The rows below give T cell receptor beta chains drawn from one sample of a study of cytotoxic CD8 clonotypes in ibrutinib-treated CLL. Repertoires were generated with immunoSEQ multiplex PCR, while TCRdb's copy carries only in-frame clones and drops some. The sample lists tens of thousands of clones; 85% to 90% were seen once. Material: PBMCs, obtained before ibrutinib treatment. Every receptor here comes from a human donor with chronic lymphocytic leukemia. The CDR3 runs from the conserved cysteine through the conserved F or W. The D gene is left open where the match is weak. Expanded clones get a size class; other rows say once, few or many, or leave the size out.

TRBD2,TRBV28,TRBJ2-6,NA,TGTGCCAGCATCTCTAGCGGGTTGAGCTCTGGGGCCAACGTCCTGACTTTC,CASISSGLSSGANVLTF
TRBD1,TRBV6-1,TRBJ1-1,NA,TGTGCCAGCAGTGAATGGGCAGGGGGGTACACTGAAGCTTTCTTT,CASSEWAGGYTEAFF
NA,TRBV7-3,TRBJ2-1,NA,TGTGCCAGCATCGGGCAATCGGGGTCCCAGAATGAGCAGTTCTTC,CASIGQSGSQNEQFF
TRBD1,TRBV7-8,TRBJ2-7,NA,TGTGCCAGCAGCTTAGTCGGACAGGGTGCCTACGAGCAGTACTTC,CASSLVGQGAYEQYF
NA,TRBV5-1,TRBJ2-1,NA,TGCGCCAGCAGCTCAAGGGGGGCGCAGGGACTCCCTAGCTCCTACAATGAGCAGTTCTTC,CASSSRGAQGLPSSYNEQFF
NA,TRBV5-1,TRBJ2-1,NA,TGCGCCAGCAGCTTGTACGGGGACCTATACAATGAGCAGTTCTTC,CASSLYGDLYNEQFF
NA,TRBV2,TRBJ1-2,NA,TGTGCCAGCAGTGAATCGCAGGGTGCGATCTATGGCTACACCTTC,CASSESQGAIYGYTF
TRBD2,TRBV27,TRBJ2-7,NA,TGTGCCAGCAGTTTAAGGGCGATGACCGGGGGGGTCTCCTACGAGCAGTACTTC,CASSLRAMTGGVSYEQYF
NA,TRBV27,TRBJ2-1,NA,TGTGCCAGCAGTCCCCTCGGAACCTACAATGAGCAGTTCTTC,CASSPLGTYNEQFF
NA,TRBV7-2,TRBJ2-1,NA,TGTGCCAGCAGCTTAGTCGGGGCCAACAATGAGCAGTTCTTC,CASSLVGANNEQFF
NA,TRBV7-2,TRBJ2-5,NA,TGTGCCAGCAGCTTAGTCGTACAGGATCGAGAGACCCAGTACTTC,CASSLVVQDRETQYF
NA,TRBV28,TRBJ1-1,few,TGTGCCAGCAGTTTATCCGACCTACCGAACACTGAAGCTTTCTTT,CASSLSDLPNTEAFF
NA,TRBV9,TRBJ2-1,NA,TGTGCCAGCAGCTTGGGGGAGGCGAGGAATGAGCAGTTCTTC,CASSLGEARNEQFF
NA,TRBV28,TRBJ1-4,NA,TGTGCCAGCAGTTTGGCCGGCGCAACTAATGAAAAACTGTTTTTT,CASSLAGATNEKLFF
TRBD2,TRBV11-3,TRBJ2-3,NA,TGTGCCAGCAGCTTAGGGCTAGCGGGATCAGATACGCAGTATTTT,CASSLGLAGSDTQYF
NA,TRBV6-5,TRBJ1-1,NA,TGTGCCAGCAGTCCACGGACAGTGAACACTGAAGCTTTCTTT,CASSPRTVNTEAFF
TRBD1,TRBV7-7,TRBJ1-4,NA,TGTGCTAGCAGCCGGTCAGGGGGGGTGAATGAAAAACTGTTTTTT,CASSRSGGVNEKLFF
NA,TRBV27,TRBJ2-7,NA,TGTGCCAACCTACAGGGTCTCCCCCATCGATCGTCGTACGAGCAGTACTTC,CANLQGLPHRSSYEQYF
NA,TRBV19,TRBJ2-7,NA,TGTGCCAGTAGCCTCCGGATGGCCTACGAGCAGTACTTC,CASSLRMAYEQYF
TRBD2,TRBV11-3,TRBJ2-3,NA,TGTGCCAGCAGCTCTCAGCGGGAGGATATCACAGATACGCAGTATTTT,CASSSQREDITDTQYF
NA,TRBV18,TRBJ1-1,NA,TGTGCCAGCTCACCCACCCACATATCCGGAGGGATGAACACTGAAGCTTTCTTT,CASSPTHISGGMNTEAFF
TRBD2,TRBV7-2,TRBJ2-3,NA,TGTGCCAGCAGCTTAGAACAACTAGCGGCCACAGATACGCAGTATTTT,CASSLEQLAATDTQYF
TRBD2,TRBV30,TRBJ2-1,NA,TGTGCCTGGAGGACTAGCGGGAAAGGGGGTGAGCAGTTCTTC,CAWRTSGKGGEQFF
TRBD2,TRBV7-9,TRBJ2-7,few,TGTGCCAGCAGCTCCATCATTGGGGGCGGGAGGGCCTCCCACGAGCAGTACTTC,CASSSIIGGGRASHEQYF
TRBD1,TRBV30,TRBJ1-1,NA,TGTGCCTGGAGTTTACAGGGGGCCACTGAAGCTTTCTTT,CAWSLQGATEAFF
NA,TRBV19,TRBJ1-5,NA,TGTGCCAGTAGACCAACAGGGCTTGGCAATCAGCCCCAGCATTTT,CASRPTGLGNQPQHF
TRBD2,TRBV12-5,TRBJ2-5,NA,TGTGCTAGTGGTTTGGGACTAGCGGGAGAAGAGACCCAGTACTTC,CASGLGLAGEETQYF
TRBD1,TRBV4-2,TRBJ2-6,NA,TGTGCCAGCAGCCAAGACGACAGGGCTTACTCTGGGGCCAACGTCCTGACTTTC,CASSQDDRAYSGANVLTF
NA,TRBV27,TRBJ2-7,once,TGTGCCAGCCGACGGACGGGTTCTCCAGGCACCTACGAGCAGTACTTC,CASRRTGSPGTYEQYF
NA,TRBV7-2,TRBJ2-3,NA,TGTGCCAGCAGCTTAGTCTCGCGGGAACCCCTTTTTGATACGCAGTATTTT,CASSLVSREPLFDTQYF
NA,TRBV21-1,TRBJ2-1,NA,TGTGCCAGCAAGGGGCTATCCTACAATGAGCAGTTCTTC,CASKGLSYNEQFF
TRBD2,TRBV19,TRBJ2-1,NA,TGTGCCAGTAGTATTCGGCGGGAGTTGACCAATGAGCAGTTCTTC,CASSIRRELTNEQFF
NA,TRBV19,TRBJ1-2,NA,TGTGCCAGTAGTATATCCCGAGGTCGAGGAGTAGGCTACACCTTC,CASSISRGRGVGYTF
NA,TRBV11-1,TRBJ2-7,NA,TGTGCCAGCAGCCGGTTAACAGGCTCAGTCTACGAGCAGTACTTC,CASSRLTGSVYEQYF
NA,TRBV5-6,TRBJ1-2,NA,TGTGCCAGCAGCTTGATAGGGGGCTATGGCTACACCTTC,CASSLIGGYGYTF
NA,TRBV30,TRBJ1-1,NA,TGTGCCTGGAGTCTCAATGGTGCCACTGAAGCTTTCTTT,CAWSLNGATEAFF
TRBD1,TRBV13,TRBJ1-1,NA,TGTGCCAGCAGCTCCTCCGGGACAGGGGGTTTCTTT,CASSSSGTGGFF
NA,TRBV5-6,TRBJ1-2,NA,TGTGCCAGCAGCTTGGGACATGGAACATATGGCTACACCTTC,CASSLGHGTYGYTF